This T cell receptor (beta chain) was sequenced during a study of shared clonotypes between healthy human individuals. Profiling relied on immunoSEQ multiplex PCR, and the TCRdb table lists in-frame clones only, not all of them. The sample has under 2,500,000 clones, almost 96% seen once. Germline CDR1 MNHEY, CDR2 SVGAGI. The CDR3 covers 14 residues. The germline V and J ends were trimmed by 0 bases and 7 bases, with 13 bases remaining between them. This chain connects TRBV6-5 to TRBJ2-7; D gene ambiguous. The source material was naive CD4+ T cells sorted from blood. Noted subset: CD45RA+ positively selected. The clonotype was recovered from a young man in good health. The CDR3 sequence: CASSYSSSSWEQYF. For the CDR3, the DNA is TGTGCCAGCAGTTACTCGTCCTCCTCCTGGGAGCAGTACTTC.